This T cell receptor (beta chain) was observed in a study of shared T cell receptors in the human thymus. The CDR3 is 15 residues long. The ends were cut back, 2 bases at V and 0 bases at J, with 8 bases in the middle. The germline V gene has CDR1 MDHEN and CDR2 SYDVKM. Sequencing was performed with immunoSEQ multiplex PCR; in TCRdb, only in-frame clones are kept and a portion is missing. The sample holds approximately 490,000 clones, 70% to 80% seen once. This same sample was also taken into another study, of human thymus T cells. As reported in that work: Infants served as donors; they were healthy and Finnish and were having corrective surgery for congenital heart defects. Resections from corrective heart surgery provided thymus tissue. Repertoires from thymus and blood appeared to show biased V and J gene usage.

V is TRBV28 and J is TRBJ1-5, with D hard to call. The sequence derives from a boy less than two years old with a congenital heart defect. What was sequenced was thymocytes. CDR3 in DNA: TGTGCCAGCAGTTTAAAGCACCCTAGCAATCAGCCCCAGCATTTT. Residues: CASSLKHPSNQPQHF.